The 13 T cell receptor beta chains below come from one sample, sequenced in a study of OX40 agonist ivuxolimab in advanced cancers. Clones were sequenced by immunoSEQ multiplex PCR, and TCRdb holds only the in-frame ones, with some missing. The sample includes tens of thousands of clones, around 80% of them seen just once. The sequenced sample was CD4+ or CD8+ T cells sorted from blood, obtained in a trial of the OX40 agonist ivuxolimab. All receptors derive from an adult with an advanced solid tumor such as melanoma, head and neck, liver or kidney cancer.

CDR3 in amino acids: CASSWNGVTDTQYF. Written as DNA, the CDR3 is TGTGCCAGCAGTTGGAATGGGGTCACAGATACGCAGTATTTT. The rearrangement uses TRBV27 and TRBJ2-3; no definite D call. Germline V gene data show CDR1 as MNHEY and CDR2 as SMNVEV (reference sequence). Deletions cut 4 bases from V and 2 bases from J, with 10 bases between. The CDR3 contains 14 residues.

The chain couples TRBV7-6 to TRBJ2-5; D ambiguous. V was shortened by 2 bases and J by 1 base, with 5 bases between the two germline ends. Germline CDR1 SGHVS, CDR2 FNYEAQ. CDR3 length: 13 amino acids. CDR3: CASSLRSQETQYF. The CDR3, as DNA: TGTGCCAGCAGCTTACGGAGCCAAGAGACCCAGTACTTC.

The chain has TRBV5-8 and TRBJ2-3, with 9 positions matching TRBD2. Per germline, CDR1 SGHTS and CDR2 YDEGEE. J gave up 6 bases and V 0 bases, and 8 bases lay outside the gene matches. This CDR3 region has 16 residues. The CDR3 region is CASSLGLAGIGDTQYF. The DNA of the CDR3 is TGTGCCAGCAGCTTGGGCCTAGCGGGGATTGGGGATACGCAGTATTTT.

This clone appeared once. The CDR3 sequence: CASSDVGGQPQHF. CDR3 nucleotide sequence: TGTGCCAGCAGTGACGTGGGGGGTCAGCCCCAGCATTTT. The chain combines TRBV25-1 with TRBJ1-5; D might be TRBD1 (5 bases). The CDR3 totals 13 residues. V shed 3 bases and J shed 6 bases, with 9 bases lying between them. The germline CDR1 and CDR2 sequences are MGHDK and SYGVNS.

The chain combines TRBV13 with TRBJ2-6; a possible D gene is TRBD1 (6 bases). V lost 4 bases, J lost 1 base, and 20 bases lay in between. Germline CDR1 reads PRHDT; CDR2 reads FYEKMQ (reference sequence). This CDR3 has 19 residues. CDR3 protein: CASSSTQGDKLSGANVLTF. The CDR3 nucleotides read TGTGCCAGCAGCTCCACTCAAGGGGACAAACTTTCTGGGGCCAACGTCCTGACTTTC.

The chain carries TRBV11-2 and TRBJ1-1; tentative D call: TRBD1 (5 bases). V dropped 5 bases and J dropped 4 bases, with 8 bases sitting between them. Germline CDR1 and CDR2: SGHAT and FQNNGV. CDR3 length equals 12 residues. The CDR3: CASSGGFTEAFF. In DNA form, the CDR3 reads TGTGCCAGCAGCGGGGGGTTCACTGAAGCTTTCTTT.

The rearrangement joins TRBV9 to TRBJ2-3, with D possibly matching TRBD1 (5 bases). Germline V CDR1 and CDR2: SGDLS, YYNGEE. The CDR3 is made up of 14 amino acids. Deletions cut 5 bases from V and 8 bases from J, with 18 bases between. CDR3 sequence reads: CASSSEQVIGTQYF. In nucleotides, the CDR3 is TGTGCCAGCAGTTCCGAACAGGTGATAGGTACGCAGTATTTT.

J is TRBJ2-1 and V is TRBV6-5; tentatively, D is TRBD1 (5 bases). V was pared by 9 bases and J by 4 bases, with 16 bases between. The V gene's germline CDR1 is MNHEY and CDR2 SVGAGI. This CDR3 is 14 amino acids long. CDR3 sequence reads: CASQGMILYNEQFF. CDR3 sequence (DNA): TGTGCCAGTCAGGGAATGATTCTTTACAATGAGCAGTTCTTC.

The chain recombines TRBV9 with TRBJ1-5; weak D call: TRBD1 (5 bases). This CDR3 is 13 amino acids long. The ends were cut back, 7 bases at V and 3 bases at J, with 11 bases in the middle. Looked up from germline, CDR1 is SGDLS and CDR2 is YYNGEE. The CDR3 here is CASGDASNQPQHF. DNA for the CDR3: TGTGCCAGCGGGGACGCCTCCAATCAGCCCCAGCATTTT.

This clone occurred once. The J gene is TRBJ1-2, the V gene TRBV9; 9 bases line up with TRBD1. Germline trimming cut 3 bases from V and 4 bases from J; bases unmatched to any gene: 7. This CDR3 has 15 amino acids. CDR1 is SGDLS, CDR2 YYNGEE, per germline. The CDR3 here is CASSEGGTGTYGYTF. The DNA for the CDR3 is TGTGCCAGCAGCGAGGGGGGGACAGGGACCTATGGCTACACCTTC.

The chain joins TRBV5-4 to TRBJ2-1; D ambiguous. The CDR3 is 11 residues long. V was clipped by 6 bases and J by 7 bases, with 8 bases between them. The germline V gene encodes CDR1 SGHNT and CDR2 YYREEE (reference sequence). CDR3 in amino acids: CASILGNEQFF. Here the CDR3 DNA reads TGTGCCAGCATCCTGGGGAATGAGCAGTTCTTC.

CDR3 sequence reads: CATSSKIGTGDEKLFF. The CDR3, as DNA: TGTGCCACCAGCAGTAAGATCGGGACAGGAGATGAAAAACTGTTTTTT. V is TRBV15 and J is TRBJ1-4; 8 bases align to TRBD1. Germline lookup yields CDR1 LNHNV and CDR2 YYDKDF (reference sequence). V gave up 3 bases and J gave up 6 bases; unmatched junction bases: 9. The CDR3 sequence is 16 residues long.

This chain links TRBV4-1 with TRBJ1-3, with a tentative D call TRBD1 (5 bases). The CDR3 runs to 17 residues. Looked up from germline, CDR1 is MGHRA and CDR2 is YSYEKL. Deletions cut 0 bases from V and 0 bases from J, with 12 bases between. The DNA of the CDR3 is TGCGCCAGCAGCCAAGAGTTCCCGGACATCTCTGGAAACACCATATATTTT. Its protein is CASSQEFPDISGNTIYF.